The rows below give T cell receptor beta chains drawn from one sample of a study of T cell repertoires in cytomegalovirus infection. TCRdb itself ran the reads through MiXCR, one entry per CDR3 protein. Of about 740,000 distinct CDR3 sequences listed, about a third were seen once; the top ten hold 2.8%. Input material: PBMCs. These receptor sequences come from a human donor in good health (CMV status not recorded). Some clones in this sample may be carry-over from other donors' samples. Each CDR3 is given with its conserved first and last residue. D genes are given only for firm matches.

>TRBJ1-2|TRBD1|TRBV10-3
CAISGQGNYGYTF
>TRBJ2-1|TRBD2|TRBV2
CASTTPGLAGVNEQFF
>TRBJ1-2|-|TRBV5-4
CASTDNYGYTF
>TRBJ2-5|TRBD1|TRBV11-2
CASSSGRQGAGETQYF
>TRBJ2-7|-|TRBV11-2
CASSLDPGGSAEQYF
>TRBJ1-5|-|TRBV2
CASSEDRGNQPQHF
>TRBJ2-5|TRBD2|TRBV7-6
CASSRRSGGEGATQYF
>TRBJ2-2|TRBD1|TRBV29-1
CSVEGTGSTGELFF
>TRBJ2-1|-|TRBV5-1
CASSLVPERYNEQFF
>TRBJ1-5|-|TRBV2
CASSVAGDQPQHF
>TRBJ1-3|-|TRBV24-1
CATSPGRSSGNTIYF
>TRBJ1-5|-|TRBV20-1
CSARDEGGAGQPQHF